Listed below are T cell receptor beta chains from one sample, sequenced in a study of CD8+CD57+ T cells in acquired aplastic anemia. TCRdb re-derived calls from the reads in MiXCR, one entry per CDR3 protein. The table lists about 190,000 distinct CDR3 sequences, about three fifths of them singletons. The sequencing sample was made of sorted CD4+, CD8+, or CD8+CD57+ T cells (not recorded which) from PBMCs. These TCRs come from a human donor with severe aplastic anemia or a healthy control (not recorded which). Both conserved end residues are part of each CDR3. A D gene is named only where the DNA matches it firmly. Not all rows give a size; the values are once, few, many and, for expanded clones, a class.

-	TRBV10-2	TRBJ2-6	-	CASSDEQVRSGANVLTF	TGCGCCAGCAGTGATGAGCAGGTACGCTCTGGGGCCAACGTCCTGACTTTC
-	TRBV7-3	TRBJ2-3	TRBD1	CASSHWDRATDTQYF	TGTGCCAGCAGCCATTGGGACAGGGCAACAGATACGCAGTATTTT
-	TRBV20-1	TRBJ2-1	-	CSACPTGRRNEQFF	TGCAGTGCGTGCCCCACCGGAAGACGGAATGAGCAGTTCTTC
-	TRBV10-3	TRBJ2-1	-	CAALGGSVNEQFF	TGTGCCGCCTTAGGGGGGTCAGTGAATGAGCAGTTCTTC
many	TRBV9	TRBJ2-2	-	CASSSSHTRSNTGELFF	TGTGCCAGCAGTTCCTCCCACACAAGATCGAACACCGGGGAGCTGTTTTTT
-	TRBV5-1	TRBJ2-7	-	CASSFRDQAPEQYF	TGCGCCAGCAGCTTCCGGGACCAAGCCCCCGAGCAGTACTTC
-	TRBV7-9	TRBJ2-5	-	CASSLARGHGKETQYF	TGTGCCAGCAGCTTAGCCAGGGGACATGGAAAAGAGACCCAGTACTTC
many	TRBV19	TRBJ1-1	TRBD1	CASSPETGTTEAFF	TGTGCCAGTAGTCCCGAGACAGGGACCACTGAAGCTTTCTTT
-	TRBV7-2	TRBJ2-7	-	CASSYVLTAGLSHEQYF	TGTGCCAGCAGTTACGTTTTAACGGCAGGGCTTTCCCACGAGCAGTACTTC
-	TRBV25-1	TRBJ1-5	TRBD1	CASSVSLGQGYEPQHF	TGTGCCAGCAGTGTATCCCTGGGACAGGGCTACGAGCCCCAGCATTTT
once	TRBV5-1	TRBJ1-4	-	CASSPVGSTSEKLFF	TGCGCCAGCAGCCCCGTAGGCAGTACAAGTGAAAAACTGTTTTTT
-	TRBV2	TRBJ2-5	-	CASTGGVGETQYF	TGTGCCAGCACGGGTGGGGTAGGGGAGACCCAGTACTTC
many	TRBV6-1	TRBJ2-7	TRBD2	CASSSRGSSYEQYF	TGTGCCAGCAGTTCGCGGGGGTCCTCCTACGAGCAGTACTTC
-	TRBV9	TRBJ2-1	TRBD1	CASSVGQEAYNEQFF	TGTGCCAGCAGCGTTGGACAGGAGGCCTACAATGAGCAGTTCTTC
-	TRBV15	TRBJ1-6	-	CATSRVGVGSPLHF	TGTGCCACCAGCAGAGTGGGGGTAGGCTCACCCCTCCACTTT
-	TRBV24-1	TRBJ2-3	TRBD2	CATGSGGPVNTQYF	TGTGCCACCGGATCGGGGGGGCCTGTGAATACGCAGTATTTT
-	TRBV7-9	TRBJ2-3	TRBD1	CASREGTASTDTQYF	TGTGCCAGCAGGGAAGGGACAGCGAGCACAGATACGCAGTATTTT
-	TRBV4-1	TRBJ2-7	-	CASSQEWSNEQYF	TGCGCCAGCAGCCAAGAATGGAGCAACGAGCAGTACTTC
-	TRBV25-1	TRBJ2-7	-	CASTQTGTLHYEQYF	TGTGCCAGCACCCAAACAGGGACCCTTCACTACGAGCAGTACTTC
few	TRBV10-2	TRBJ2-6	-	CASSDSWAPGANVLTF	TGCGCCAGCAGTGACTCGTGGGCGCCCGGGGCCAACGTCCTGACTTTC
once	TRBV7-6	TRBJ1-6	-	CASSSPTGAPLHF	TGTGCCAGCAGCTCACCCACCGGGGCACCCCTCCACTTT
many	TRBV6-1	TRBJ2-7	TRBD1	CASSEATGVGYEQYF	TGTGCCAGCAGTGAAGCGACAGGGGTTGGCTACGAGCAGTACTTC
many	TRBV7-8	TRBJ1-2	TRBD1	CASSLLPGGGGYTF	TGTGCCAGCAGCTTACTACCAGGGGGGGGTGGCTACACCTTC
-	TRBV7-3	TRBJ1-2	-	CASSPAGGRGYGYTF	TGTGCCAGCAGCCCTGCGGGGGGCCGTGGCTATGGCTACACCTTC
many	TRBV19	TRBJ1-5	-	CASSIGVGGNQPQHF	TGTGCCAGTAGTATAGGGGTCGGGGGCAATCAGCCCCAGCATTTT
-	TRBV25-1	TRBJ2-7	-	CASQNRGTNYEQYF	TGTGCCAGTCAAAACAGGGGGACTAACTACGAGCAGTACTTC
-	TRBV7-6	TRBJ2-5	-	CASSLQGGPQETQYF	TGTGCCAGCAGCTTACAGGGGGGGCCCCAAGAGACCCAGTACTTC
-	TRBV9	TRBJ1-5	-	CASSSLSNRPQHF	TGTGCCAGCAGTTCCCTCTCGAATCGGCCCCAGCATTTT
-	TRBV15	TRBJ2-7	-	CATSRDPSSGEQYF	TGTGCCACCAGCAGAGACCCTAGCTCGGGCGAGCAGTACTTC
-	TRBV12-3/TRBV12-4	TRBJ2-1	-	CASSLDGKRQFF	TGTGCCAGCAGTTTAGATGGGAAACGGCAGTTCTTC
once	TRBV15	TRBJ1-1	-	CATGGTAGPAFF	TGTGCCACCGGCGGAACGGCAGGACCGGCTTTCTTT
-	TRBV25-1	TRBJ2-7	TRBD1	CASSVSLGQGRAYEQYF	TGTGCCAGCAGTGTATCCCTGGGACAGGGTCGCGCCTACGAGCAGTACTTC
-	TRBV7-2	TRBJ2-7	-	CASSKTGYEQYF	TGTGCCAGCAGCAAAACAGGGTACGAGCAGTACTTC
-	TRBV20-1	TRBJ1-5	-	CSASRGTNQPQHF	TGCAGTGCTAGTCGGGGGACCAATCAGCCCCAGCATTTT
few	TRBV2	TRBJ2-3	TRBD2	CASRGGLAGVDTQYF	TGTGCCAGCAGGGGGGGACTAGCGGGAGTGGATACGCAGTATTTT
many	TRBV12-3/TRBV12-4	TRBJ2-5	-	CASSLAQGPLLQETQYF	TGTGCCAGCAGTTTAGCCCAGGGGCCCCTTCTCCAAGAGACCCAGTACTTC
many	TRBV6-5	TRBJ1-4	-	CASSYTGSNEKLFF	TGTGCCAGCAGTTACACAGGGTCTAATGAAAAACTGTTTTTT
-	TRBV7-9	TRBJ1-4	-	CASSYRGETSKLFF	TGTGCCAGCAGCTATCGGGGGGAGACCTCGAAACTGTTTTTT
-	TRBV7-9	TRBJ1-6	-	CASSSDRGRNSPLHF	TGTGCCAGCAGCTCCGACCGGGGCAGAAATTCACCCCTCCACTTT
few	TRBV24-1	TRBJ1-5	-	CATSDLGQPQHF	TGTGCCACCAGTGATTTAGGGCAGCCCCAGCATTTT
-	TRBV20-1	TRBJ1-2	TRBD1	CSARQDRGFYGYTF	TGCAGTGCTAGGCAGGACAGGGGTTTCTATGGCTACACCTTC
few	TRBV5-1	TRBJ2-7	TRBD1	CASSATGTGAEQYF	TGCGCCAGCAGCGCCACCGGGACAGGGGCCGAGCAGTACTTC
-	TRBV2	TRBJ1-5	TRBD1	CASSDGTGRSNQPQHF	TGTGCCAGCAGTGATGGGACAGGGAGAAGCAATCAGCCCCAGCATTTT
-	TRBV4-2	TRBJ2-7	TRBD2	CASSHGTSGRGYEQYF	TGTGCCAGCAGCCACGGAACTAGCGGGAGGGGCTACGAGCAGTACTTC
-	TRBV7-8	TRBJ2-5	TRBD2	CASSSGLAGEETQYF	TGTGCCAGCAGCTCCGGACTAGCGGGTGAAGAGACCCAGTACTTC